This record concerns one T cell receptor beta chain sequence. Its specificity is unknown. Only in-frame clones appear in the TCRdb table, and some are missing; sequencing was by immunoSEQ multiplex PCR. Of tens of thousands of clones listed, roughly 84% are singletons. These data come from a study of OX40 agonist ivuxolimab in advanced cancers. Study-wide context: Patients assigned to dose escalation were diagnosed with hepatocellular carcinoma, melanoma, renal cell or head and neck cancer. Patients achieving partial responses numbered three: one hepatocellular carcinoma case and two cutaneous melanoma cases.

Study-level findings and limits: No antigen was identified for the clonally expanded peripheral T cells. Relative to CD4+ cells, CD8+ T cells on average had more expanded clones.

In germline, CDR1 is SEHNR, CDR2 FQNEAQ (reference sequence). This CDR3 is built from 12 residues. V dropped 2 bases and J dropped 5 bases, with 5 bases sitting between them. The material sequenced was CD4+ or CD8+ T cells sorted from blood, taken in a trial of the OX40 agonist ivuxolimab. The gene calls are TRBV7-9 and TRBJ2-3; D ambiguous. The source is an adult with an advanced solid tumor such as melanoma, head and neck, liver or kidney cancer. CDR3 DNA: TGTGCCAGCAGCTTATTGGGAGATACGCAGTATTTT. Protein product: CASSLLGDTQYF.